These 18 T cell receptor beta chains share one sample of origin, sequenced in a study of cytomegalovirus exposure and HLA in healthy donors. The repertoire was sequenced with immunoSEQ multiplex PCR; TCRdb's copy has only in-frame clones and lacks some. The profile shows 35,000 to 55,000 clones, roughly 93% of them singletons. Sequences were obtained from PBMCs. The receptors originated from a young woman in good health and CMV-seronegative.

The genes are TRBV28 and TRBJ1-4; the match to TRBD1 covers 10 bases. CDR1 and CDR2 from the germline V gene are MDHEN and SYDVKM. The ends lost 6 bases at V and 6 bases at J; junction bases unmatched: 10. The CDR3 consists of 16 residues. This CDR3 reads CASSQGGGTGDEKLFF. CDR3 sequence (DNA): TGTGCCAGCAGCCAAGGGGGCGGGACAGGGGATGAAAAACTGTTTTTT.

CDR3 coding DNA: TGTGCCAGCAGTGATCTGGACAGATTATCTGGGCCCCAGCATTTT. Its translation is CASSDLDRLSGPQHF. V usage is TRBV6-1 and J usage is TRBJ1-5; TRBD1 is a possible D gene (6 bases). This CDR3 is 15 amino acids long. Per the germline V gene, CDR1 is MNHNS and CDR2 is SASEGT. The ends were cut back, 3 bases at V and 9 bases at J, with 18 bases in the middle.

V is TRBV6-6 and J is TRBJ1-5; 9 nucleotides align to TRBD1. The junction had 7 bases not matched to a gene; V was cut back by 3 bases and J by 7 bases. The CDR3 extends over 15 amino acids. In germline, CDR1 is MNHNY, CDR2 SVGAGI (reference sequence). The CDR3 here is CASSYSGQGEQPQHF. The CDR3 DNA is TGTGCCAGCAGTTATTCGGGACAGGGTGAACAGCCCCAGCATTTT.

The genes are TRBV18 and TRBJ1-1; D unresolved. Germline lookup yields CDR1 KGHSH and CDR2 LQKENI. CDR3 size: 15 residues. V lost 1 base, J lost 1 base, and 10 bases lay in between. CDR3 sequence: CASSPRGGRNTEAFF. CDR3 sequence (DNA): TGTGCCAGCTCACCACGTGGAGGGAGGAACACTGAAGCTTTCTTT. Together with reference TRBV18 and TRBJ1-1, the CDR3 gives the full variable domain: NAGVMQNPRHLVRRRGQEARLRCSPMKGHSHVYWYRQLPEEGLKFMVYLQKENIIDESGMPKERFSAEFPKEGPSILRIQQVVRGDSAAYFCASSPRGGRNTEAFFGQGTRLTVV.

The genes are TRBV30 and TRBJ2-2; perhaps TRBD2 as D (6 bases). Between the trimmed V and J ends, which lost 5 bases and 12 bases, there was a span of 19 bases. The CDR3 loop spans 13 amino acids. Germline CDR1 GTSNPN, CDR2 SVGIG (reference sequence). The CDR3 loop is CAWGGTGPGQLFF. The CDR3, as DNA: TGTGCCTGGGGGGGGACGGGACCGGGACAGCTGTTTTTT.

The chain has TRBV5-6 and TRBJ1-4; D is possibly TRBD1 (5 bases). The CDR3 consists of 13 residues. Trimming removed 0 bases from V and 8 bases from J, with 8 bases in between. Germline V CDR1 and CDR2: SGHDT, YYEEEE. CDR3 sequence reads: CASSLAAGEKLFF. In DNA, the CDR3 is TGTGCCAGCAGCTTGGCGGCAGGGGAAAAACTGTTTTTT.

The rearrangement links TRBV5-1 to TRBJ2-5; 7 bases match TRBD1. The germline gives CDR1 SGHRS, CDR2 YFSETQ. The V and J ends lost 1 base and 1 base, in that order; junction bases with no gene match: 4. The CDR3 is made up of 15 amino acids. CDR3 nucleotides: TGCGCCAGCAGCTTGAAGGGGGCTTTCCAAGAGACCCAGTACTTC. Protein sequence: CASSLKGAFQETQYF.

The gene calls are TRBV5-5 and TRBJ2-7, with 8 bases that match TRBD1. The CDR3 is 14 residues long. Germline V gene sequence: CDR1 SGHKS, CDR2 YYEKEE (reference sequence). Trimming at V came to 0 bases and at J to 11 bases, leaving 10 bases not matched to a gene. The CDR3 region is CASSLASDREFEYF. CDR3 sequence (DNA): TGTGCCAGCAGCTTGGCTTCGGACAGGGAATTTGAGTACTTC.

The chain is built from TRBV4-2 and TRBJ2-1; 7 bases match TRBD2. The CDR3 covers 16 residues. Germline V gene lookup returns CDR1 LGHNA and CDR2 YNFKEQ. V lost 1 base, J lost 2 bases, and 5 bases stayed unmatched. CDR3 sequence: CASSQGTSGTYNEQFF. CDR3 coding DNA: TGTGCCAGCAGCCAAGGTACCAGCGGGACCTACAATGAGCAGTTCTTC.

The J gene is TRBJ2-7, the V gene TRBV6-4; no clear D gene. Germline assignment: CDR1 MRHNA and CDR2 SNTAGT. The CDR3 contains 15 residues. The germline V and J ends were trimmed by 5 bases and 3 bases, with 17 bases remaining between them. CDR3 nucleotides: TGTGCCAGCAGTCTCCCAGGTTTTCGAAGCTACGAGCAGTACTTC. It is translated as CASSLPGFRSYEQYF.

The chain uses TRBV4-2 and TRBJ2-3, with 8 positions matching TRBD1. The V gene end was trimmed by 1 base and the J gene end by 4 bases; junction bases not matched to a gene: 4. CDR3 length: 15 amino acids. Germline CDR1 is LGHNA and CDR2 is YNFKEQ. This CDR3 reads CASSQGQGAPDTQYF. CDR3 sequence (DNA): TGTGCCAGCAGCCAAGGGCAGGGGGCACCAGATACGCAGTATTTT.

The rearrangement joins TRBV9 to TRBJ2-3; 9 nucleotides align to TRBD2. V dropped 0 bases and J dropped 3; count of bases not matched to a gene: 8. This CDR3 contains 17 residues. Germline V gene data show CDR1 as SGDLS and CDR2 as YYNGEE. This chain's CDR3 is CASSVGVSGGRTDTQYF. In nucleotides, the CDR3 is TGTGCCAGCAGCGTAGGGGTCAGCGGGGGGCGGACAGATACGCAGTATTTT.

The chain employs TRBV5-6 and TRBJ2-7, with D uncertain. The CDR3 consists of 13 residues. The V gene lost 0 bases and the J gene lost 0 bases, with 4 bases spanning the gap. Germline loops: CDR1 SGHDT, CDR2 YYEEEE. The DNA for the CDR3 is TGTGCCAGCAGCTTGGACATCTCCTACGAGCAGTACTTC. This sequence encodes CASSLDISYEQYF. The variable domain in full, with the rest retrieved from reference TRBV5-6 and TRBJ2-7, is DAGVTQSPTHLIKTRGQQVTLRCSPKSGHDTVSWYQQALGQGPQFIFQYYEEEERQRGNFPDRFSGHQFPNYSSELNVNALLLGDSALYLCASSLDISYEQYFGPGTRLTVT.

The chain recombines TRBV11-3 with TRBJ2-5; D is uncertain. The length of the CDR3 is 13 residues. V was shortened by 2 bases and J by 2 bases, with 6 bases between the two germline ends. Germline CDR1 reads SGHNT; CDR2 reads YENEEA. The CDR3 region is CASSLIGQETQYF. The CDR3 DNA reads TGTGCCAGCAGCTTAATCGGGCAAGAGACCCAGTACTTC.

J is TRBJ1-5 and V is TRBV10-2, with 9 nucleotides matching TRBD1. Trimming at V came to 9 bases and at J to 9 bases, leaving 12 bases not matched to a gene. Per germline, CDR1 WSHSY and CDR2 SAAADI. The CDR3 covers 14 residues. The chain's CDR3 is CASGTGSTGMPQHF. The CDR3 bases are TGCGCCAGTGGGACAGGGAGCACCGGAATGCCCCAGCATTTT.

V and J are TRBV11-2 and TRBJ1-1; tentatively, D is TRBD1 (5 bases). The CDR3 spans 15 residues. The germline V and J ends were trimmed by 2 bases and 4 bases, with 14 bases remaining between them. Germline V gene lookup returns CDR1 SGHAT and CDR2 FQNNGV. The CDR3 reads CASSLIGGRGTEAFF. The CDR3, as DNA: TGTGCCAGCAGCTTAATAGGAGGGAGGGGCACTGAAGCTTTCTTT.

This chain links TRBV6-1 with TRBJ2-7; no definite D call. Trimming cost V 6 bases and J 4 bases, with 16 bases left between them. CDR3 length: 14 residues. Germline lookup yields CDR1 MNHNS and CDR2 SASEGT. This CDR3 reads CASRFAQAFYEQYF. As DNA, the CDR3 is TGTGCCAGCAGATTCGCCCAAGCCTTTTACGAGCAGTACTTC.

The CDR3 reads CASSFEGLGGYTF. The CDR3 DNA is TGTGCCAGCAGCTTCGAGGGTTTGGGCGGCTACACCTTC. The chain employs TRBV11-2 and TRBJ1-2; D not certain. V was shortened by 3 bases and J by 8 bases, with 13 bases between the two germline ends. Germline V lookup: CDR1 SGHAT, CDR2 FQNNGV. CDR3 size: 13 residues.